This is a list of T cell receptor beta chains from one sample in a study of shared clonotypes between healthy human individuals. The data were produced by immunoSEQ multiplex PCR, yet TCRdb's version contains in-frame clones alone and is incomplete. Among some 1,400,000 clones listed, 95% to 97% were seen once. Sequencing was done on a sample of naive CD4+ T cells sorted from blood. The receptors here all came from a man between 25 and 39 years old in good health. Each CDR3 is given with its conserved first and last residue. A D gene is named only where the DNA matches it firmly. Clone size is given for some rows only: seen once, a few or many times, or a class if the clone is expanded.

CDR3nt: TGTGCCAGCAGCCCAATCTCCGGGACAGATTACAATGAGCAGTTCTTC
CDR3aa: CASSPISGTDYNEQFF
v_gene: TRBV11-2
d_gene: TRBD1
j_gene: TRBJ2-1
abundance: .

CDR3nt: TGCGCCAGCAGCTTGGTAGGGGGCGTAATAAATGAGCAGTTCTTC
CDR3aa: CASSLVGGVINEQFF
v_gene: TRBV5-1
d_gene: TRBD1
j_gene: TRBJ2-1
abundance: .

CDR3nt: TGTGCCAGCAGCTTGGTGGGACAGGGCCAAGAGACCCAGTACTTC
CDR3aa: CASSLVGQGQETQYF
v_gene: TRBV5-6
d_gene: TRBD1
j_gene: TRBJ2-5
abundance: .

CDR3nt: TGTGCCAGCAGCCGACGAAGACAGGGGGACACTGAAGCTTTCTTT
CDR3aa: CASSRRRQGDTEAFF
v_gene: TRBV2
d_gene: TRBD1
j_gene: TRBJ1-1
abundance: .

CDR3nt: TGTGCCAGCAGTCTTACTAGCGGGAGGGCCCTCGGGGAGCTGTTTTTT
CDR3aa: CASSLTSGRALGELFF
v_gene: TRBV5-5
d_gene: TRBD2
j_gene: TRBJ2-2
abundance: .

CDR3nt: TGTGCCAGCAGTGCAAATACAGGGTATGGAGGCACCGGGGAGCTGTTTTTT
CDR3aa: CASSANTGYGGTGELFF
v_gene: TRBV2
d_gene: .
j_gene: TRBJ2-2
abundance: .

CDR3nt: TGCGCCAGCGCCCGAGGAGGGCCAACCGGGGAGCTGTTTTTT
CDR3aa: CASARGGPTGELFF
v_gene: TRBV10-1
d_gene: .
j_gene: TRBJ2-2
abundance: .

CDR3nt: TGTGCCAGTGCGCGAGGGGTCCTCTATGGCTACACCTTC
CDR3aa: CASARGVLYGYTF
v_gene: TRBV19
d_gene: .
j_gene: TRBJ1-2
abundance: .

CDR3nt: TGTGCCAGCAGTGAAGCGCTTCCTGGGACTTTCAATGAGCAGTTCTTC
CDR3aa: CASSEALPGTFNEQFF
v_gene: TRBV2
d_gene: .
j_gene: TRBJ2-1
abundance: .

CDR3nt: TGCGCCAGCAGCCCGGAGCCTACCTACGAGCAGTACTTC
CDR3aa: CASSPEPTYEQYF
v_gene: TRBV5-1
d_gene: .
j_gene: TRBJ2-7
abundance: .

CDR3nt: TGTGCCAGCAGCTCCAGACTAGCGGGAGAGGCTACGCAGTATTTT
CDR3aa: CASSSRLAGEATQYF
v_gene: TRBV9
d_gene: TRBD2
j_gene: TRBJ2-3
abundance: .

CDR3nt: TGTGCCAGCAGCTTAGGTAATGCAGATACGCAGTATTTT
CDR3aa: CASSLGNADTQYF
v_gene: TRBV7-6
d_gene: .
j_gene: TRBJ2-3
abundance: .

CDR3nt: TGCGCCACGTCAAAGCGGGAGCTGTCTACTGAGCAGTTCTTC
CDR3aa: CATSKRELSTEQFF
v_gene: TRBV5-1
d_gene: TRBD2
j_gene: TRBJ2-1
abundance: .

CDR3nt: TGTGCCATCAGCAGGGACAGGGGACAAGAGACCCAGTACTTC
CDR3aa: CAISRDRGQETQYF
v_gene: TRBV10-3
d_gene: TRBD1
j_gene: TRBJ2-5
abundance: .

CDR3nt: TGTGCCAGCAGCTTATCCCTCCACGGCCATGAGCAGTTCTTC
CDR3aa: CASSLSLHGHEQFF
v_gene: TRBV7-9
d_gene: .
j_gene: TRBJ2-1
abundance: .

CDR3nt: TGTGCCAGCAGTGAAGTGGGGGCGAGGAACGAGCAGTACTTC
CDR3aa: CASSEVGARNEQYF
v_gene: TRBV6-1
d_gene: .
j_gene: TRBJ2-7
abundance: .

CDR3nt: TGCGCCAGCAGCTTGGAGGGCAGGGGACCCACAGATACGCAGTATTTT
CDR3aa: CASSLEGRGPTDTQYF
v_gene: TRBV5-1
d_gene: .
j_gene: TRBJ2-3
abundance: .

CDR3nt: TGTGCCAGCTCACCGCTCCCGGGTGAGGGGGGAGAGACCCAGTACTTC
CDR3aa: CASSPLPGEGGETQYF
v_gene: TRBV18
d_gene: .
j_gene: TRBJ2-5
abundance: .

CDR3nt: TGCAGCGTTGATCTGCGCAGGGCATTTACAGATACGCAGTATTTT
CDR3aa: CSVDLRRAFTDTQYF
v_gene: TRBV29-1
d_gene: .
j_gene: TRBJ2-3
abundance: .

CDR3nt: TGTGCCAGCAGTTCCCATAGCCCGAGGACCGAGCAGTACTTC
CDR3aa: CASSSHSPRTEQYF
v_gene: TRBV28
d_gene: .
j_gene: TRBJ2-7
abundance: .

CDR3nt: TGTGCCAGCAGCCCGCGGGTAGCCGGGGAGACCCAGTACTTC
CDR3aa: CASSPRVAGETQYF
v_gene: TRBV7-7
d_gene: .
j_gene: TRBJ2-5
abundance: .

CDR3nt: TGCGCCAGCAGCCAAGAAGGACGGTCGATCACAGATACGCAGTATTTT
CDR3aa: CASSQEGRSITDTQYF
v_gene: TRBV4-1
d_gene: .
j_gene: TRBJ2-3
abundance: .

CDR3nt: TGCGCCAGCAGCTTGGCCGGTTCCTCAAATAATGAAAAACTGTTTTTT
CDR3aa: CASSLAGSSNNEKLFF
v_gene: TRBV5-1
d_gene: .
j_gene: TRBJ1-4
abundance: .

CDR3nt: TGTGCCAGTAGCTCGGCGAGGGGGGCGGGTAGGAGCTCCTACGAGCAGTACTTC
CDR3aa: CASSSARGAGRSSYEQYF
v_gene: TRBV19
d_gene: .
j_gene: TRBJ2-7
abundance: .

CDR3nt: TGTGCCAGCAGCCACAGGACAGGGTACTACGAGCAGTACTTC
CDR3aa: CASSHRTGYYEQYF
v_gene: TRBV7-9
d_gene: TRBD1
j_gene: TRBJ2-7
abundance: few

CDR3nt: TGTGCCAGCTCACGTCCCGGGGAAAACTACGAGCAGTACTTC
CDR3aa: CASSRPGENYEQYF
v_gene: TRBV18
d_gene: .
j_gene: TRBJ2-7
abundance: once

CDR3nt: TGTGCCAGTAGTATGAGGCGGAACGCCTACAATGAGCAGTTCTTC
CDR3aa: CASSMRRNAYNEQFF
v_gene: TRBV19
d_gene: .
j_gene: TRBJ2-1
abundance: .

CDR3nt: TGTGCCAGCAGCCCCTCCTACAATGAGCAGTTCTTC
CDR3aa: CASSPSYNEQFF
v_gene: TRBV7-9
d_gene: .
j_gene: TRBJ2-1
abundance: .

CDR3nt: TGTGCCAGCTCAACGGGGCCCTCTGGGGCCAACGTCCTGACTTTC
CDR3aa: CASSTGPSGANVLTF
v_gene: TRBV18
d_gene: .
j_gene: TRBJ2-6
abundance: once

CDR3nt: TGTGCCAGCAGCTTAGAGCTGGGTTTCAATCAGCCCCAGCATTTT
CDR3aa: CASSLELGFNQPQHF
v_gene: TRBV7-2
d_gene: .
j_gene: TRBJ1-5
abundance: once

CDR3nt: TGCAGCGTTGAACACGGACAGGGAGTATCCTACGAGCAGTACTTC
CDR3aa: CSVEHGQGVSYEQYF
v_gene: TRBV29-1
d_gene: TRBD1
j_gene: TRBJ2-7
abundance: .